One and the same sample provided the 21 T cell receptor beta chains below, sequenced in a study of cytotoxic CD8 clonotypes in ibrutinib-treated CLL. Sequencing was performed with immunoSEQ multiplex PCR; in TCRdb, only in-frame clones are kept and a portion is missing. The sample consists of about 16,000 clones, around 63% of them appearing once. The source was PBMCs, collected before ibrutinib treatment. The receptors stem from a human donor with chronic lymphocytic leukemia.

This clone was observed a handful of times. The CDR3 is CASRTTLQLNTEAFF. CDR3 DNA: TGTGCCAGCCGAACTACCCTGCAATTGAACACTGAAGCTTTCTTT. The chain employs TRBV7-6 and TRBJ1-1; no definite D call. This CDR3 is built from 15 residues. Trimming shortened V by 8 bases and J by 0 bases, and 16 bases separated the two germline ends. CDR1 SGHVS and CDR2 FNYEAQ come from the germline V gene.

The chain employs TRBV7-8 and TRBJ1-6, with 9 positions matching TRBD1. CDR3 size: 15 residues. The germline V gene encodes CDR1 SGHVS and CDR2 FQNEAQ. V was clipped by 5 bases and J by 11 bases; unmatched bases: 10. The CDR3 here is CASSESPGQGAPLHF. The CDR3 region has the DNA TGTGCCAGCAGCGAATCCCCGGGACAGGGCGCACCCCTCCACTTT.

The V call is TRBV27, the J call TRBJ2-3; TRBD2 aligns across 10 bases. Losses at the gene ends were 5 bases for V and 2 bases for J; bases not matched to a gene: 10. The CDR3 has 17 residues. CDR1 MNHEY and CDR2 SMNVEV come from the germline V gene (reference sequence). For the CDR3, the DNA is TGTGCCAGCAGTCTAGGTGGTAGCGGGGGGTACACAGATACGCAGTATTTT. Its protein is CASSLGGSGGYTDTQYF.

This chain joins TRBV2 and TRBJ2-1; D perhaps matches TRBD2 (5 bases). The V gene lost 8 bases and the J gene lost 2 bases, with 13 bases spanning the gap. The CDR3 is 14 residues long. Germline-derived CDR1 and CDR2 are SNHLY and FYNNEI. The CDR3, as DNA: TGTGCCAGCGCCGAGGGTGGGCCCTACAATGAGCAGTTCTTC. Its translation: CASAEGGPYNEQFF. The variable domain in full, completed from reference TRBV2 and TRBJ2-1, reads EPEVTQTPSHQVTQMGQEVILRCVPISNHLYFYWYRQILGQKVEFLVSFYNNEISEKSEIFDDQFSVERPDGSNFTLKIRSTKLEDSAMYFCASAEGGPYNEQFFGPGTRLTVL.

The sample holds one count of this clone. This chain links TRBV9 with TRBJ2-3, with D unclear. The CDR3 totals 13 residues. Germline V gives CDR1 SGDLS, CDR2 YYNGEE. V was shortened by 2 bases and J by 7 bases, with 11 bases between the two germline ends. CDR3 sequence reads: CASSVSVGNTQYF. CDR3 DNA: TGTGCCAGCAGCGTCTCCGTAGGGAATACGCAGTATTTT. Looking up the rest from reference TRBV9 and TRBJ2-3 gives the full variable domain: DSGVTQTPKHLITATGQRVTLRCSPRSGDLSVYWYQQSLDQGLQFLIQYYNGEERAKGNILERFSAQQFPDLHSELNLSSLELGDSALYFCASSVSVGNTQYFGPGTRLTVL.

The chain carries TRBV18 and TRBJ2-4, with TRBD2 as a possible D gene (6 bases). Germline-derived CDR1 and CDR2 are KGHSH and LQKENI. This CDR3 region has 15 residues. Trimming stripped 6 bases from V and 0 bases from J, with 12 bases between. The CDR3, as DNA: TGTGCCAGCTCTCTGGGACTTCTAGCCAAAAACATTCAGTACTTC. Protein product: CASSLGLLAKNIQYF.

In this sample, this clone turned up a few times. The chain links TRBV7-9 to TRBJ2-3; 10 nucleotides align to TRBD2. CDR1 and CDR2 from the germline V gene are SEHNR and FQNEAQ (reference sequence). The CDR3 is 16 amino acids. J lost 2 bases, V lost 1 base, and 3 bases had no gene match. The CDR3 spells CASSLGTSGLTDTQYF. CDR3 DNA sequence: TGTGCCAGCAGCTTAGGGACTAGCGGCCTCACAGATACGCAGTATTTT.

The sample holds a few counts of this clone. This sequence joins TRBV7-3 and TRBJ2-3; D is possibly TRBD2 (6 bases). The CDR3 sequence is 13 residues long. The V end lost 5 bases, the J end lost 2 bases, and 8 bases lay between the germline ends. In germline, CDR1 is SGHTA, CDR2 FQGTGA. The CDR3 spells CASSLDYTDTQYF. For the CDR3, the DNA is TGTGCCAGCAGCCTGGACTACACAGATACGCAGTATTTT.

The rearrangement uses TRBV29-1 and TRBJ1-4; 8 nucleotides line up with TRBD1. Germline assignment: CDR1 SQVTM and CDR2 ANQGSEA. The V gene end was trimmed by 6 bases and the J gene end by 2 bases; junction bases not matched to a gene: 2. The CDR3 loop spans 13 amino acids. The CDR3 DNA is TGCAGCGTATGGACAGGGACTAATGAAAAACTGTTTTTT. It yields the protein CSVWTGTNEKLFF.

CDR3 in DNA: TGTGCCAGCAGCTTGTGGGGAGCCACAGATACGCAGTATTTT. Translation: CASSLWGATDTQYF. This chain uses TRBV5-6 with TRBJ2-3; the D gene is possibly TRBD2 (5 bases). The CDR3 consists of 14 residues. In germline, CDR1 is SGHDT, CDR2 YYEEEE. V lost 1 base to trimming and J lost 2 bases, with 8 bases between them.

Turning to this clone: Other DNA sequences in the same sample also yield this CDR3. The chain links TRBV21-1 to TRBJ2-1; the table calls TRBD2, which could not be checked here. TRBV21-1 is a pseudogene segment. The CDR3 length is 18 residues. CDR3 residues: CASSSRVATHHSDNEQFF. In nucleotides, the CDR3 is TGTGCCAGCAGCAGTCGTGTAGCTACACACCATTCCGACAATGAGCAGTTCTTC.

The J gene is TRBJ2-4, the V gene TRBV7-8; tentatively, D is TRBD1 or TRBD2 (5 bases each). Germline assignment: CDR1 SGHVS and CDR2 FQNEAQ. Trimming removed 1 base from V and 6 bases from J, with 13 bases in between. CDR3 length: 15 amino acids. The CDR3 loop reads CASSLGAFGTNIQYF. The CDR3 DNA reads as TGTGCCAGCAGCTTAGGGGCGTTCGGGACAAACATTCAGTACTTC.

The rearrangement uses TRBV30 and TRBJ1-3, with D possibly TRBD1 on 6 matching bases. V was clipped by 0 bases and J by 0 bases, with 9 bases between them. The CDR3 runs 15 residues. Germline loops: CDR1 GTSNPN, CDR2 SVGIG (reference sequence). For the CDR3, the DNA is TGTGCCTGGAGTGTGGACAGTTCCTCTGGAAACACCATATATTTT. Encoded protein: CAWSVDSSSGNTIYF.

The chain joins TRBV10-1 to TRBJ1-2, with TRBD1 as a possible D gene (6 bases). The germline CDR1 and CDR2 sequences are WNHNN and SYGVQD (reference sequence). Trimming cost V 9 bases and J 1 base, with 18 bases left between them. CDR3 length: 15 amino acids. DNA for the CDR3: TGCGCCAGGAACCACCAGCGGACAGTTAACTATGGCTACACCTTC. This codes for CARNHQRTVNYGYTF.

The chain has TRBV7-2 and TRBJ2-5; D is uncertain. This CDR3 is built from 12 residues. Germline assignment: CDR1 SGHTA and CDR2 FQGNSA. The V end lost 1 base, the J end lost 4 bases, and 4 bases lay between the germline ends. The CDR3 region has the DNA TGTGCCAGCAGCTTAGATTCAGAGACCCAGTACTTC. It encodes CASSLDSETQYF.

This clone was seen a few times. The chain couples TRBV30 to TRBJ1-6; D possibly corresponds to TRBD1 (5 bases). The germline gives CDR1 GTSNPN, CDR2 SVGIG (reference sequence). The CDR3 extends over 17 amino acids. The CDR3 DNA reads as TGTGCTCGGGACTCTCTGGGTACGAGCTCCTATAATTCACCCCTCCACTTT. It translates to CARDSLGTSSYNSPLHF.

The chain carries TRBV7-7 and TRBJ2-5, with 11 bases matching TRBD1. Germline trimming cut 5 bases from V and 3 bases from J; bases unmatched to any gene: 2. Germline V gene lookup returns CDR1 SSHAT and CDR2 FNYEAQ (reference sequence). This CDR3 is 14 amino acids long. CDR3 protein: CASSRTGGEETQYF. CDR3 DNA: TGTGCCAGCAGCCGGACAGGGGGCGAAGAGACCCAGTACTTC.

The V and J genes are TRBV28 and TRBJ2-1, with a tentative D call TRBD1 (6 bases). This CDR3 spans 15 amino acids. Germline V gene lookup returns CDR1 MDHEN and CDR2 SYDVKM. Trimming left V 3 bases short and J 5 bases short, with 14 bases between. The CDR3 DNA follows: TGTGCCAGCAGTTTTGGGGGACATCGAGACAATGAGCAGTTCTTC. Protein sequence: CASSFGGHRDNEQFF.

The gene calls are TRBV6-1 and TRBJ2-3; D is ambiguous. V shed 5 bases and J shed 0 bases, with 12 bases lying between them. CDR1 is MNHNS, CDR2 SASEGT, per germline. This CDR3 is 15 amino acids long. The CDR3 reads CASSLEHSSTDTQYF. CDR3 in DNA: TGTGCCAGCAGTTTAGAACATTCTAGCACAGATACGCAGTATTTT.

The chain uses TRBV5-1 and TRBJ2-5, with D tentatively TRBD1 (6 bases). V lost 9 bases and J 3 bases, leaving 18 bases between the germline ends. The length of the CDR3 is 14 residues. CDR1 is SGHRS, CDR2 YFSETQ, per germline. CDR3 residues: CATGSGVGEETQYF. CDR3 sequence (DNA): TGCGCCACCGGTTCAGGGGTAGGGGAAGAGACCCAGTACTTC.

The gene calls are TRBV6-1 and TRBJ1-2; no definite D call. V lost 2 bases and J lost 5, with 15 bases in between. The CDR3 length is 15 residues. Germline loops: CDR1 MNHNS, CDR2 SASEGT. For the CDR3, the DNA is TGTGCCAGCAGTGAAAATTCAGGCACAGCGTATGGCTACACCTTC. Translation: CASSENSGTAYGYTF.